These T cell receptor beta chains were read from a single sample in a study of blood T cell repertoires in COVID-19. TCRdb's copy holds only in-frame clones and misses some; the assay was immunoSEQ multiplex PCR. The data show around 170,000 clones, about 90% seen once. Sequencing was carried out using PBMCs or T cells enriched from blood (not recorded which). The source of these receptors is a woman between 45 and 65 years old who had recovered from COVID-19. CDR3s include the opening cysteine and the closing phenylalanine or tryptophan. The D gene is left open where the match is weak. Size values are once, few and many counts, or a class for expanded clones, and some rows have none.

cdr3_aa: CASSFLAGAYEQYF; cdr3_nt: TGTGCCAGCAGCTTTCTAGCGGGGGCCTACGAGCAGTACTTC; clone_size: -; d_call: TRBD2; j_call: TRBJ2-7; v_call: TRBV11-1
cdr3_aa: CATSRDLGGTGLYNEQFF; cdr3_nt: TGTGCCACCAGCAGAGATCTAGGGGGGACAGGTCTCTACAATGAGCAGTTCTTC; clone_size: -; d_call: TRBD1; j_call: TRBJ2-1; v_call: TRBV15
cdr3_aa: CASSEQGNYGYTF; cdr3_nt: TGTGCCAGCAGTGAACAGGGCAACTATGGCTACACCTTC; clone_size: -; d_call: -; j_call: TRBJ1-2; v_call: TRBV6-1
cdr3_aa: CASSFRTSEYYEQYF; cdr3_nt: TGTGCCAGCAGCTTCCGGACTAGCGAGTACTACGAGCAGTACTTC; clone_size: -; d_call: TRBD2; j_call: TRBJ2-7; v_call: TRBV11-2
cdr3_aa: CASSLPATGNTEAFF; cdr3_nt: TGTGCCAGCAGTTTGCCTGCCACAGGGAACACTGAAGCTTTCTTT; clone_size: -; d_call: -; j_call: TRBJ1-1; v_call: TRBV28
cdr3_aa: CASSQASVVNEQFF; cdr3_nt: TGTGCCAGCAGCCAAGCTAGCGTGGTCAATGAGCAGTTCTTC; clone_size: -; d_call: -; j_call: TRBJ2-1; v_call: TRBV14
cdr3_aa: CASSLAALMTEAFF; cdr3_nt: TGTGCCAGCAGCTTAGCGGCCCTGATGACTGAAGCTTTCTTT; clone_size: -; d_call: -; j_call: TRBJ1-1; v_call: TRBV7-9
cdr3_aa: CASSSLAGASYEQYF; cdr3_nt: TGTGCCAGCAGTTCCTTAGCGGGGGCCTCCTACGAGCAGTACTTC; clone_size: -; d_call: TRBD2; j_call: TRBJ2-7; v_call: TRBV6-5
cdr3_aa: CASSVPGLSNEKLFF; cdr3_nt: TGTGCCAGCAGTGTCCCGGGACTGTCTAATGAAAAACTGTTTTTT; clone_size: -; d_call: -; j_call: TRBJ1-4; v_call: TRBV28
cdr3_aa: CASTPGAANEQFF; cdr3_nt: TGTGCCAGCACCCCGGGAGCGGCCAATGAGCAGTTCTTC; clone_size: -; d_call: -; j_call: TRBJ2-1; v_call: TRBV2
cdr3_aa: CAWSAPTSSYNEQFF; cdr3_nt: TGTGCCTGGAGTGCTCCTACGAGCTCCTACAATGAGCAGTTCTTC; clone_size: -; d_call: -; j_call: TRBJ2-1; v_call: TRBV30
cdr3_aa: CASSPSSDSNQPQHF; cdr3_nt: TGTGCCAGCTCACCATCCAGCGATAGCAATCAGCCCCAGCATTTT; clone_size: -; d_call: -; j_call: TRBJ1-5; v_call: TRBV18
cdr3_aa: CASSGGHDNSPLHF; cdr3_nt: TGTGCCAGCAGCGGAGGGCACGACAATTCACCCCTCCACTTT; clone_size: -; d_call: -; j_call: TRBJ1-6; v_call: TRBV6-5
cdr3_aa: CAWSGVSGGYTF; cdr3_nt: TGTGCCTGGAGCGGGGTTTCGGGGGGCTACACCTTC; clone_size: -; d_call: -; j_call: TRBJ1-2; v_call: TRBV30
cdr3_aa: CASRAGTRRNEQFF; cdr3_nt: TGTGCCAGTAGAGCCGGGACTAGACGAAATGAGCAGTTCTTC; clone_size: -; d_call: TRBD2; j_call: TRBJ2-1; v_call: TRBV19
cdr3_aa: CASSVQGGDAAFF; cdr3_nt: TGTGCCAGCAGTGTCCAGGGCGGGGACGCGGCTTTCTTT; clone_size: -; d_call: -; j_call: TRBJ1-1; v_call: TRBV12-3/TRBV12-4
cdr3_aa: CASSRGNEQYF; cdr3_nt: TGCGCCAGCAGTCGGGGGAACGAGCAGTACTTC; clone_size: -; d_call: -; j_call: TRBJ2-7; v_call: TRBV5-1
cdr3_aa: CASSHTGTANEQFF; cdr3_nt: TGCGCCAGCAGCCATACCGGGACAGCTAATGAGCAGTTCTTC; clone_size: -; d_call: TRBD1; j_call: TRBJ2-1; v_call: TRBV5-1
cdr3_aa: CASSRDRGEAFF; cdr3_nt: TGTGCCAGCAGTCGAGACAGGGGCGAAGCTTTCTTT; clone_size: few; d_call: TRBD1; j_call: TRBJ1-1; v_call: TRBV6-2/TRBV6-3
cdr3_aa: CASRRSGEEQFF; cdr3_nt: TGTGCCAGTAGACGTAGCGGGGAGGAGCAGTTCTTC; clone_size: -; d_call: TRBD2; j_call: TRBJ2-1; v_call: TRBV19
cdr3_aa: CASSLRAGADTQYF; cdr3_nt: TGTGCCAGCAGCTTGAGGGCGGGAGCAGATACGCAGTATTTT; clone_size: -; d_call: TRBD2; j_call: TRBJ2-3; v_call: TRBV7-2
cdr3_aa: CASSDTTEAFF; cdr3_nt: TGTGCCAGCAGCGACACCACTGAAGCTTTCTTT; clone_size: -; d_call: -; j_call: TRBJ1-1; v_call: TRBV28
cdr3_aa: CAWSVQGNQPQHF; cdr3_nt: TGTGCCTGGAGTGTACAGGGTAATCAGCCCCAGCATTTT; clone_size: -; d_call: -; j_call: TRBJ1-5; v_call: TRBV30
cdr3_aa: CALKKEVDTEAFF; cdr3_nt: TGTGCTCTGAAGAAGGAGGTAGACACTGAAGCTTTCTTT; clone_size: -; d_call: -; j_call: TRBJ1-1; v_call: TRBV30
cdr3_aa: CASKASGYTGELFF; cdr3_nt: TGTGCCAGCAAAGCATCGGGTTACACCGGGGAGCTGTTTTTT; clone_size: -; d_call: -; j_call: TRBJ2-2; v_call: TRBV6-5
cdr3_aa: CATSDPRTGDTEAFF; cdr3_nt: TGTGCCACCAGTGATCCTAGGACAGGGGACACTGAAGCTTTCTTT; clone_size: -; d_call: TRBD1; j_call: TRBJ1-1; v_call: TRBV24-1
cdr3_aa: CAWKRGGVDQPQHF; cdr3_nt: TGTGCCTGGAAGCGGGGTGGGGTCGATCAGCCCCAGCATTTT; clone_size: -; d_call: -; j_call: TRBJ1-5; v_call: TRBV30
cdr3_aa: CASRGGRTEAFF; cdr3_nt: TGTGCCAGCAGGGGGGGAAGGACTGAAGCTTTCTTT; clone_size: -; d_call: -; j_call: TRBJ1-1; v_call: TRBV12-3/TRBV12-4
cdr3_aa: CSVAKGHYEQYF; cdr3_nt: TGCAGCGTTGCAAAGGGGCACTACGAGCAGTACTTC; clone_size: -; d_call: -; j_call: TRBJ2-7; v_call: TRBV29-1
cdr3_aa: CASSPFGQGVSGNTIYF; cdr3_nt: TGCGCCAGCAGCCCTTTCGGACAGGGGGTATCTGGAAACACCATATATTTT; clone_size: -; d_call: TRBD1; j_call: TRBJ1-3; v_call: TRBV5-1
cdr3_aa: CASSLGESYGYTF; cdr3_nt: TGTGCCAGCAGCTTGGGAGAATCCTATGGCTACACCTTC; clone_size: -; d_call: -; j_call: TRBJ1-2; v_call: TRBV7-2
cdr3_aa: CASSSREGSVTQYF; cdr3_nt: TGTGCCAGCAGCTCCCGGGAGGGCTCGGTGACCCAGTACTTC; clone_size: -; d_call: TRBD2; j_call: TRBJ2-5; v_call: TRBV7-9
cdr3_aa: CASSGFPGQGNYGYTF; cdr3_nt: TGTGCCAGCAGTGGCTTCCCGGGACAGGGAAACTATGGCTACACCTTC; clone_size: -; d_call: TRBD1; j_call: TRBJ1-2; v_call: TRBV25-1
cdr3_aa: CASSQRSYEQYF; cdr3_nt: TGTGCCAGCAGTCAGCGCTCCTACGAGCAGTACTTC; clone_size: -; d_call: -; j_call: TRBJ2-7; v_call: TRBV28
cdr3_aa: CASSNYPRGNTEAFF; cdr3_nt: TGTGCCAGTAGTAACTACCCAAGGGGGAACACTGAAGCTTTCTTT; clone_size: -; d_call: -; j_call: TRBJ1-1; v_call: TRBV19
cdr3_aa: CASRQGLAGVYEQYF; cdr3_nt: TGTGCCAGCAGGCAAGGGCTAGCGGGGGTCTACGAGCAGTACTTC; clone_size: -; d_call: TRBD2; j_call: TRBJ2-7; v_call: TRBV7-2
cdr3_aa: CASSYGQASYEQYF; cdr3_nt: TGTGCCAGCAGTTATGGACAGGCCTCCTACGAGCAGTACTTC; clone_size: -; d_call: TRBD1; j_call: TRBJ2-7; v_call: TRBV6-2/TRBV6-3
cdr3_aa: CASSMELAGNTGELFF; cdr3_nt: TGTGCCAGTAGTATGGAACTAGCGGGGAACACCGGGGAGCTGTTTTTT; clone_size: -; d_call: TRBD2; j_call: TRBJ2-2; v_call: TRBV19
cdr3_aa: CAWRDRRNTEAFF; cdr3_nt: TGTGCCTGGAGGGACAGGAGGAACACTGAAGCTTTCTTT; clone_size: -; d_call: TRBD1; j_call: TRBJ1-1; v_call: TRBV30
cdr3_aa: CASIRVQEEGISYEQYF; cdr3_nt: TGTGCCAGCATCCGAGTACAAGAGGAGGGAATTTCCTACGAGCAGTACTTC; clone_size: -; d_call: -; j_call: TRBJ2-7; v_call: TRBV14
cdr3_aa: CARADLAPCANQPQHF; cdr3_nt: TGTGCCAGAGCGGATCTGGCCCCGTGTGCGAATCAGCCCCAGCATTTT; clone_size: -; d_call: -; j_call: TRBJ1-5; v_call: TRBV6-8
cdr3_aa: CASSYSDSGNTIYF; cdr3_nt: TGCGCCAGCAGCTACTCCGACTCAGGAAACACCATATATTTT; clone_size: -; d_call: -; j_call: TRBJ1-3; v_call: TRBV5-1
cdr3_aa: CASSPQGYEQYF; cdr3_nt: TGTGCCAGCAGTCCACAGGGTTACGAGCAGTACTTC; clone_size: -; d_call: -; j_call: TRBJ2-7; v_call: TRBV9
cdr3_aa: CASSPQREGRRETQYF; cdr3_nt: TGTGCCAGCAGCCCCCAGCGGGAGGGCCGAAGGGAGACCCAGTACTTC; clone_size: -; d_call: TRBD2; j_call: TRBJ2-5; v_call: TRBV7-2
cdr3_aa: CASSKLGVSTNEKLFF; cdr3_nt: TGTGCCAGCAGCAAACTAGGGGTATCAACTAATGAAAAACTGTTTTTT; clone_size: -; d_call: -; j_call: TRBJ1-4; v_call: TRBV21-1
cdr3_aa: CASRVGPSYNEQFF; cdr3_nt: TGTGCCAGCAGGGTGGGGCCTTCCTACAATGAGCAGTTCTTC; clone_size: -; d_call: -; j_call: TRBJ2-1; v_call: TRBV6-6
cdr3_aa: CASSIAGQPQHF; cdr3_nt: TGTGCCAGTAGTATAGCAGGTCAGCCCCAGCATTTT; clone_size: -; d_call: -; j_call: TRBJ1-5; v_call: TRBV19